These 29 T cell receptor beta chains were sequenced from one sample in a study of T cell changes during pregnancy in multiple sclerosis. Only in-frame clones appear in the TCRdb table, and some are missing; sequencing was by immunoSEQ multiplex PCR. The sample carries 70,000 or so clones, about nine tenths recorded once. This sample comprised CD4+ T cells from peripheral blood mononuclear cells, obtained after pregnancy. The receptors were sampled from a female donor with multiple sclerosis, enrolled in a pregnancy study.

This clone has just one count. This chain connects TRBV5-4 to TRBJ2-3; TRBD2 aligns across 8 bases. Trimming at V came to 1 base and at J to 9 bases, leaving 10 bases not matched to a gene. This CDR3 is built from 15 residues. Germline CDR1 reads SGHNT; CDR2 reads YYREEE (reference sequence). Here the CDR3 DNA reads TGTGCCAGCAGCTTGTTTGGGACTAGGAAAAGAACGCAGTATTTT. Residues: CASSLFGTRKRTQYF.

The V and J genes are TRBV12-5 and TRBJ1-6; TRBD1 matches 9 bases. This CDR3 is built from 16 residues. The germline CDR1 and CDR2 sequences are LGHNT and FRNRAP. The V segment lost 0 bases and the J segment 13 bases; nucleotides outside the gene matches: 10. The CDR3 protein is CASGLVLGQGTWPLHF. The CDR3 DNA reads as TGTGCTAGTGGTTTGGTATTGGGACAGGGAACATGGCCCCTCCACTTT.

This chain links TRBV18 with TRBJ1-2, with 7 bases aligning to TRBD1. The V and J ends lost 2 bases and 6 bases, in that order; junction bases with no gene match: 21. This CDR3 has 19 amino acids. CDR1 KGHSH and CDR2 LQKENI come from the germline V gene. The CDR3 region is CASSPGLESKRGRVHGYTF. CDR3 coding DNA: TGTGCCAGCTCACCAGGGCTCGAAAGTAAGAGGGGGCGAGTCCATGGCTACACCTTC.

Here the CDR3 reads CACNGAGRGRETQYF. CDR3 nucleotides: TGTGCCTGTAACGGCGCGGGACGGGGGAGGGAGACCCAGTACTTC. V and J are TRBV30 and TRBJ2-5; possibly TRBD2 for D (6 bases). The CDR3 contains 15 residues. The V end was cut by 6 bases, the J end by 5 bases, with 22 bases between. Germline V gives CDR1 GTSNPN, CDR2 SVGIG (reference sequence).

The sample holds one count of this clone. The chain joins TRBV6-5 to TRBJ2-3; 12 bases match TRBD2. The CDR3 is 15 residues long. From germline, CDR1 is MNHEY and CDR2 SVGAGI. With 5 bases clipped from V and 1 base from J, the junction kept 1 base outside the gene matches. The DNA of the CDR3 is TGTGCCAGCAGTCGGACTAGCGGGGGCACAGATACGCAGTATTTT. Translated, it gives CASSRTSGGTDTQYF.

The rearrangement joins TRBV5-1 to TRBJ1-2, with D maybe TRBD1 (5 bases). Germline CDR1 reads SGHRS; CDR2 reads YFSETQ. The CDR3 has 12 amino acids. V was trimmed by 4 bases and J by 5 bases, leaving 9 bases between them. In DNA form, the CDR3 reads TGCGCCAGCAGCAGGGGAGGGTATGGCTACACCTTC. Its protein product is CASSRGGYGYTF.

This clone qualifies as medium-sized (0.01 to 0.1%). The chain carries TRBV19 and TRBJ1-5, with a possible D match to TRBD1 (6 bases). Trimming cost V 7 bases and J 4 bases, with 17 bases left between them. Germline V gene data show CDR1 as LNHDA and CDR2 as SQIVND (reference sequence). CDR3 length: 15 amino acids. The CDR3 nucleotides are TGTGCCAGTAAGAGCCCCGACAGGACTAATCAGCCCCAGCATTTT. It encodes CASKSPDRTNQPQHF.

V is TRBV5-6 and J is TRBJ2-7; the match to TRBD2 covers 11 bases. The CDR3 sequence is 15 residues long. Germline V CDR1 and CDR2: SGHDT, YYEEEE. Unmatched junction bases numbered 5, after V lost 4 bases and J lost 2 bases. CDR3 amino acids: CASSPTSGAPYEQYF. The CDR3 bases are TGTGCCAGCAGCCCGACTAGCGGGGCGCCCTACGAGCAGTACTTC.

The rearrangement uses TRBV18 and TRBJ1-3; D remains unclear. The CDR3 sequence is 17 residues long. Per germline, CDR1 KGHSH and CDR2 LQKENI. Trimming removed 0 bases at V and 0 bases at J, with 12 bases between. The CDR3 nucleotides read TGTGCCAGCTCACCACCCCAAGGCGGAACCTCTGGAAACACCATATATTTT. Translation: CASSPPQGGTSGNTIYF.

The chain is built from TRBV19 and TRBJ2-1; no definite D call. The V gene's germline CDR1 is LNHDA and CDR2 SQIVND (reference sequence). This CDR3 is built from 14 residues. V dropped 3 bases and J dropped 0 bases, with 6 bases sitting between them. DNA of the CDR3: TGTGCCAGTAGTATGTCCTTCTCCTACAATGAGCAGTTCTTC. Translated, it gives CASSMSFSYNEQFF.

V and J are TRBV2 and TRBJ2-3; 7 nucleotides line up with TRBD1. The V gene's germline CDR1 is SNHLY and CDR2 FYNNEI. V lost 8 bases to trimming and J lost 4 bases; unmatched junction nucleotides: 12. This CDR3 comprises 15 residues. The CDR3 loop is CASEGDEGAADTQYF. The CDR3 DNA reads TGTGCCAGCGAGGGCGACGAGGGGGCGGCAGATACGCAGTATTTT.

The V and J genes are TRBV7-6 and TRBJ2-3, with 8 bases lining up with TRBD1. Trimming removed 10 bases from V and 4 bases from J; junction bases left unmatched: 10. The CDR3 sequence is 14 residues long. Germline V CDR1 and CDR2: SGHVS, FNYEAQ. CDR3 sequence (DNA): TGTGCCACGGAGGGGGCAGGGGGCCCAGATACGCAGTATTTT. Its protein is CATEGAGGPDTQYF.

DNA of the CDR3: TGTGCCTGGAGTGTACGGGTGGTCGATCAGCCCCAGCATTTT. As protein: CAWSVRVVDQPQHF. The chain couples TRBV30 to TRBJ1-5; no clear D. Germline CDR1 GTSNPN, CDR2 SVGIG (reference sequence). Trimming pared 0 bases from V and 5 bases from J, leaving 11 bases between. The CDR3 is made up of 14 amino acids. The complete variable domain, with remaining parts taken from reference TRBV30 and TRBJ1-5, reads SQTIHQWPATLVQPVGSPLSLECTVEGTSNPNLYWYRQAAGRGLQLLFYSVGIGQISSEVPQNLSASRPQDRQFILSSKKLLLSDSGFYLCAWSVRVVDQPQHFGDGTRLSIL.

V gene TRBV7-9 combines with J gene TRBJ1-6; D not resolved. CDR3 length: 13 residues. The ends were cut back, 2 bases at V and 6 bases at J, with 5 bases in the middle. Germline V gives CDR1 SEHNR, CDR2 FQNEAQ (reference sequence). CDR3 region: CASSLNSNSPLHF. Here the CDR3 DNA reads TGTGCCAGCAGCTTAAACAGTAATTCACCCCTCCACTTT. Looking up the rest from reference TRBV7-9 and TRBJ1-6 gives the full variable domain: DTGVSQNPRHKITKRGQNVTFRCDPISEHNRLYWYRQTLGQGPEFLTYFQNEAQLEKSRLLSDRFSAERPKGSFSTLEIQRTEQGDSAMYLCASSLNSNSPLHFGNGTRLTVT.

V is TRBV7-8 and J is TRBJ2-5; D is unresolved. Per the germline V gene, CDR1 is SGHVS and CDR2 is FQNEAQ. The CDR3 contains 13 residues. V gave up 1 base and J gave up 0 bases, with 3 bases separating them. CDR3: CASSLVDQETQYF. The CDR3, as DNA: TGTGCCAGCAGCTTAGTAGACCAAGAGACCCAGTACTTC. Looking up the rest from reference TRBV7-8 and TRBJ2-5 gives the full variable domain: GAGVSQSPRYKVAKRGQDVALRCDPISGHVSLFWYQQALGQGPEFLTYFQNEAQLDKSGLPSDRFFAERPEGSVSTLKIQRTQQEDSAVYLCASSLVDQETQYFGPGTRLLVL.

The chain has TRBV18 and TRBJ2-1; D possibly corresponds to TRBD2 (5 bases). Germline CDR1 KGHSH, CDR2 LQKENI. The CDR3 loop spans 15 amino acids. V gave up 0 bases and J gave up 5 bases, with 11 bases separating them. The CDR3 DNA follows: TGTGCCAGCTCACCACCGGTAGCGCCCAACAATGAGCAGTTCTTC. This sequence encodes CASSPPVAPNNEQFF.

The genes are TRBV4-1 and TRBJ2-2; 10 bases map to TRBD1. Trimming cost V 4 bases and J 7 bases; bases outside gene matches: 6. Germline-derived CDR1 and CDR2 are MGHRA and YSYEKL. This CDR3 is built from 15 residues. The CDR3 DNA is TGCGCCAGCAGCCCTAGACAGGGGGCAAACGGGGAGCTGTTTTTT. It codes for CASSPRQGANGELFF.

The chain joins TRBV18 to TRBJ1-3; tentatively, D is TRBD1 (5 bases). V dropped 3 bases and J dropped 3 bases, with 18 bases sitting between them. Germline-derived CDR1 and CDR2 are KGHSH and LQKENI. This CDR3 contains 17 residues. CDR3: CASSPIDGGRVGNTIYF. Written as DNA, the CDR3 is TGTGCCAGCTCACCCATCGACGGCGGCAGGGTTGGAAACACCATATATTTT.

The chain recombines TRBV6-1 with TRBJ2-4; D unclear. Trimming took 0 bases from V and 0 from J, leaving 12 bases between them. Germline assignment: CDR1 MNHNS and CDR2 SASEGT. The length of the CDR3 is 17 residues. In nucleotides, the CDR3 is TGTGCCAGCAGTGAAGCGCTTCGGGTGGGAGCCAAAAACATTCAGTACTTC. Translating gives CASSEALRVGAKNIQYF.

This chain joins TRBV19 and TRBJ1-2; the D is unclear. The V gene lost 1 base and the J gene lost 7 bases, with 7 bases spanning the gap. The CDR3 spans 12 residues. Germline V gene data show CDR1 as LNHDA and CDR2 as SQIVND (reference sequence). The CDR3 loop reads CASSIAGTGYTF. The DNA of the CDR3 is TGTGCCAGTAGTATAGCAGGAACTGGCTACACCTTC.

J is TRBJ1-5 and V is TRBV6-1, with 7 bases lining up with TRBD1. The CDR3 covers 12 residues. Germline V CDR1 and CDR2: MNHNS, SASEGT. With V trimmed by 10 bases and J by 5 bases, 5 bases remained unmatched. The CDR3 protein is CATRQGDQPQHF. CDR3 nucleotide sequence: TGTGCCACCAGACAGGGTGATCAGCCCCAGCATTTT.

V is TRBV7-2 and J is TRBJ1-1, with 8 bases identical to TRBD1. V lost 5 bases, J lost 6 bases, and 8 bases stayed unmatched. The CDR3 length is 14 residues. CDR1 and CDR2 from the germline V gene are SGHTA and FQGNSA. The CDR3 DNA reads as TGTGCCAGCAGCCTCCGGACAGGGATTCCTGAAGCTTTCTTT. Translated, it gives CASSLRTGIPEAFF. Based on the CDR3 plus reference TRBV7-2 and TRBJ1-1, the full variable domain is GAGVSQSPSNKVTEKGKDVELRCDPISGHTALYWYRQSLGQGLEFLIYFQGNSAPDKSGLPSDRFSAERTGGSVSTLTIQRTQQEDSAVYLCASSLRTGIPEAFFGQGTRLTVV.

The CDR3 DNA is TGTGCCAGCAGCAAGACAGGGGGCGAATACGAGCAGTACTTC. Amino acids: CASSKTGGEYEQYF. The chain uses TRBV7-2 and TRBJ2-7; TRBD1 matches at 10 bases. The CDR3 has 14 residues. Looked up from germline, CDR1 is SGHTA and CDR2 is FQGNSA. V lost 5 bases and J lost 4; bases outside the gene matches: 5.

This chain links TRBV4-2 with TRBJ2-1; 8 bases are shared with TRBD2. The CDR3 has 17 amino acids. Germline V CDR1 and CDR2: LGHNA, YNFKEQ. V gave up 0 bases and J gave up 6 bases; unmatched junction bases: 10. CDR3 DNA: TGTGCCAGCAGCCAAGATCTAGGACTAGCTGTGGGCAATGAGCAGTTCTTC. It is translated as CASSQDLGLAVGNEQFF.

The rearrangement links TRBV4-1 to TRBJ1-1; 7 bases align to TRBD1. The CDR3 spans 15 residues. Trimming removed 4 bases from V and 1 base from J; junction bases left unmatched: 6. Germline-derived CDR1 and CDR2 are MGHRA and YSYEKL. CDR3 sequence (DNA): TGCGCCAGCAGCCGATTAGGACAGGCGAACACTGAAGCTTTCTTT. Translated, it gives CASSRLGQANTEAFF.

This clone was counted a single time. The chain links TRBV2 to TRBJ2-2, with TRBD2 identical over 15 bases. Germline V CDR1 and CDR2: SNHLY, FYNNEI. J was trimmed by 5 bases and V by 8 bases; bases with no gene match: 15. The CDR3 has 19 residues. Here the CDR3 DNA reads TGTGCCAGCGCTTTAGGGACTAGCGGGAGGTCCTCGGGGACCGGGGAGCTGTTTTTT. Its translation is CASALGTSGRSSGTGELFF.

The rearrangement uses TRBV15 and TRBJ1-1; possible D gene TRBD1, 6 bases. Germline V gene data show CDR1 as LNHNV and CDR2 as YYDKDF (reference sequence). Trimming cost V 0 bases and J 3 bases, with 17 bases left between them. There are 17 residues in the CDR3. The CDR3, as DNA: TGTGCCACCAGCAGAGATCCGAACAGGGCTTGGGACACTGAAGCTTTCTTT. It encodes CATSRDPNRAWDTEAFF.

V is TRBV7-6 and J is TRBJ1-2, with 12 bases identical to TRBD1. Unmatched junction bases numbered 12, after V lost 5 bases and J lost 8 bases. In germline, CDR1 is SGHVS, CDR2 FNYEAQ. This CDR3 has 16 residues. The CDR3 DNA is TGTGCCAGCAGCCCAAATCCCGGGACAGGGGGCGCAGGCTACACCTTC. It translates to CASSPNPGTGGAGYTF. The full variable domain, rest sourced from reference TRBV7-6 and TRBJ1-2, is GAGVSQSPRYKVTKRGQDVALRCDPISGHVSLYWYRQALGQGPEFLTYFNYEAQQDKSGLPNDRFSAERPEGSISTLTIQRTEQRDSAMYRCASSPNPGTGGAGYTFGSGTRLTVV.

This chain links TRBV6-1 with TRBJ1-4; D remains ambiguous. This CDR3 has 15 amino acids. V was cut by 10 bases and J by 4 bases, with 19 bases left in between. The germline gives CDR1 MNHNS, CDR2 SASEGT. CDR3 sequence (DNA): TGTGCCACAGCGGTCTCAGCAGTTATTAATGAAAAACTGTTTTTT. Encoded protein: CATAVSAVINEKLFF.